This T cell receptor (beta chain) appears in the sequencing data of a study of STAT3 mutations in large granular lymphocyte leukemia. Study observations and caveats: In about 35% of the 18 patients, new TCR clonotypes emerged after therapy. A small but highly pathogenic clone may have been missed. At least one immunodominant TCR beta clonotype appeared in every T-cell large granular lymphocyte leukemia patient.

In regard to this clone: Its antigen is as yet unknown.

Average productive template count per sample was roughly 38,000. Here immunoSEQ multiplex PCR was the method, and the copy in TCRdb shows in-frame clones only, minus some. The repertoire holds approximately 43,000 clones, about 81% seen once, with around 0.39% in the top ten. Deletions cut 0 bases from V and 7 bases from J, with 12 bases between. The germline V gene encodes CDR1 WSHSY and CDR2 SAAADI. The CDR3 has 15 amino acids. This sequence originates from a human donor with T large granular lymphocyte leukemia. Some clones in this sample may be carry-over from other donors' samples. Source material: PBMCs. The gene calls are TRBV10-2 and TRBJ1-4; D is undetermined. As DNA, the CDR3 is TGCGCCAGCAGTGAGTCGAATCTTGTCCGTGAAAAACTGTTTTTT. Its protein is CASSESNLVREKLFF.